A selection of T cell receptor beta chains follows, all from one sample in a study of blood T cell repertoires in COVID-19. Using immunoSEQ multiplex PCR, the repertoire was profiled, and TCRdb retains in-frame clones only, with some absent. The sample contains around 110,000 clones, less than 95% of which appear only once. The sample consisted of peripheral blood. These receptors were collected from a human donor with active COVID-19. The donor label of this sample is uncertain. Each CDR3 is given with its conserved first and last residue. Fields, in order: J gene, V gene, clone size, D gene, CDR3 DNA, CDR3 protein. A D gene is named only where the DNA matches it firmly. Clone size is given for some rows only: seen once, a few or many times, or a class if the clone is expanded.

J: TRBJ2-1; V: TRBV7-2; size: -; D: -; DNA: TGTGCCAGCAGCCCGAGGGGGTTCCATAGCTCCTACAATGAGCAGTTCTTC; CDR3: CASSPRGFHSSYNEQFF
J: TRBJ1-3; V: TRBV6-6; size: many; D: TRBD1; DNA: TGTGCCAGCAGTAGGGACAGGGAGGGCTCTGGAAACACCATATATTTT; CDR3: CASSRDREGSGNTIYF
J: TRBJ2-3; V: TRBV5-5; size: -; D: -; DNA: TGTGCCAGCAGTAAGAGGTTAGGCGGGCGGCAGGTAATCGATACGCAGTATTTT; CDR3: CASSKRLGGRQVIDTQYF
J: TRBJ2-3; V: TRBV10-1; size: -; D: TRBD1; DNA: TGCGCCAGCAGTGAGTGCCCTGACAGGGGGCGCGGCACAGATACGCAGTATTTT; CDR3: CASSECPDRGRGTDTQYF
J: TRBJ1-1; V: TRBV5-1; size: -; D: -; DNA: TGCGCCAGCAGCTTTACACCCGGGACACTGAACACTGAAGCTTTCTTT; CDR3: CASSFTPGTLNTEAFF
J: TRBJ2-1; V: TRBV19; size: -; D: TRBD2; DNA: TGTGCCAGTAGTTTTAGCGGGGTGTACAATGAGCAGTTCTTC; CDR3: CASSFSGVYNEQFF
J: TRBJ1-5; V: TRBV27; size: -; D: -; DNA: TGTGCCAGCAGTCGATCCCCGGGTCCTGATCAGCCCCAGCATTTT; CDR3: CASSRSPGPDQPQHF
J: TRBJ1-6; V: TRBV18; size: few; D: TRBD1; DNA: TGTGCCAGCTCTCGGGACAGGGGGGATTCACCCCTCCACTTT; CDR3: CASSRDRGDSPLHF
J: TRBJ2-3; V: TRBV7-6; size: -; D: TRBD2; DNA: TGTGCCAGCAGCACACGACTAGCGGGGGCCACAGATACGCAGTATTTT; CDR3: CASSTRLAGATDTQYF
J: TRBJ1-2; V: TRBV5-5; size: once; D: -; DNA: TGTGCCAGCAGCTTGGGCCAGTCAAATTACTATGGCTACACCTTC; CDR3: CASSLGQSNYYGYTF
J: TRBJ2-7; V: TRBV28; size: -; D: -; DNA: TGTGCCAGCAGTTCCTACAGGGAGAGCGAGCAGTACTTC; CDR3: CASSSYRESEQYF
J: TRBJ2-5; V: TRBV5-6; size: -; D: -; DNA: TGTGCCAGCAGCTTGGCGGAGACCCAGTACTTC; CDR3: CASSLAETQYF
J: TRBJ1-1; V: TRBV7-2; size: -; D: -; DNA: TGTGCCAGCAGCGTAAGAACAGGGTTGGGCACTGAAGCTTTCTTT; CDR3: CASSVRTGLGTEAFF
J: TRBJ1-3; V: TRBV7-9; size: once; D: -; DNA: TGTGCCAGCAGCTTGTTTCTTACAGGACCCTCTGGAAACACCATATATTTT; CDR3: CASSLFLTGPSGNTIYF
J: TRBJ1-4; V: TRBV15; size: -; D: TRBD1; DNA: TGTGCCACCAGCAGGAACAGGGGGAGAAATGAAAAACTGTTTTTT; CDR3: CATSRNRGRNEKLFF
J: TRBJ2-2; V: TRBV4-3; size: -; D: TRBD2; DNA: TGCGCCAGCAGCTTGATATTAGCGGGGGACACCGGGGAGCTGTTTTTT; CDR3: CASSLILAGDTGELFF
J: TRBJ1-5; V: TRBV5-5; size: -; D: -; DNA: TGTGCCAGCAGCTTGGTCTTACCGGGGATGAGCAATCAGCCCCAGCATTTT; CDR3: CASSLVLPGMSNQPQHF
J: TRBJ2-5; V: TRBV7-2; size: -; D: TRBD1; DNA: TGTGCCAGCAGCGAGGGGGCGCCTGAGACCCAGTACTTC; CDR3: CASSEGAPETQYF
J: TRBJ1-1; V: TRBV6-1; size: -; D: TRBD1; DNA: TGTGCCAGCAGTGAAGCGACAGGGGCAGACACTGAAGCTTTCTTT; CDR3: CASSEATGADTEAFF
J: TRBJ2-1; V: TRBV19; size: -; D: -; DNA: TGTGCCAGTAGTATACACGGGGGTCCCTCCTACAATGAGCAGTTCTTC; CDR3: CASSIHGGPSYNEQFF
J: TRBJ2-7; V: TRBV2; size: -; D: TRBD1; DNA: TGTGCCAGCAGCGACCCCAGCGGACAGGGAGATCCCTACGAGCAGTACTTC; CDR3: CASSDPSGQGDPYEQYF
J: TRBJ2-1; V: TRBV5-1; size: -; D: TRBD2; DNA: TGCGCCAGCAGCCAAGGGACTAGCGGGTACAATGAGCAGTTCTTC; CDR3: CASSQGTSGYNEQFF
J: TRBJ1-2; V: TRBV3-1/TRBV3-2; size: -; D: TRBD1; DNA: TGTGCCAGCAGCCAAATTAACAGGGGTAGGAATGGCTACACCTTC; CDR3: CASSQINRGRNGYTF
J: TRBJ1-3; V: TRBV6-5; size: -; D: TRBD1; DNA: TGTGCCAGTGCGCGGACAGGGGGCTCTGGAAACACCATATATTTT; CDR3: CASARTGGSGNTIYF
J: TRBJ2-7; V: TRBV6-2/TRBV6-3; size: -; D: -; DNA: TGTGCCAGCAGTTATCAGGGTCGTCTGGGCGAGCAGTACTTC; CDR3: CASSYQGRLGEQYF
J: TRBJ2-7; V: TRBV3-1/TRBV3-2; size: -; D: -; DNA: TGTGCCAGCAGCCAAGATTTCGGGGGAATGTATATGTACGAGCAGTACTTC; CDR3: CASSQDFGGMYMYEQYF
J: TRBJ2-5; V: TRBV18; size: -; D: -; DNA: TGTGCCAGCTCACCACGGTTCGCCCAGCAAGAGACCCAGTACTTC; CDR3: CASSPRFAQQETQYF
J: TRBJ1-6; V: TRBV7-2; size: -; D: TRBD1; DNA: TGTGCCAGCAGCTTAGACAGGGGTGAAAATTCACCCCTCCACTTT; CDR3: CASSLDRGENSPLHF
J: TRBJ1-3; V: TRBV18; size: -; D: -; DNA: TGTGCCAGCACAAGGGGCCCTGGGACTGGAAACACCATATATTTT; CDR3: CASTRGPGTGNTIYF
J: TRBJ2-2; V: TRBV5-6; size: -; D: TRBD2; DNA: TGTGCCAGCGGACTAGCGGGGGTGGCCGGGGAGCTGTTTTTT; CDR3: CASGLAGVAGELFF
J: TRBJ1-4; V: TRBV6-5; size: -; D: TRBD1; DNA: TGTGCCAGCAGTCAAAAGGGGGCGTTTGATGAAAAACTGTTTTTT; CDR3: CASSQKGAFDEKLFF
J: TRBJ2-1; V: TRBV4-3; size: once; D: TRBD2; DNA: TGCGCCAGCAGCCAAGCAAGAGCGGGACAGCAGTTCTTC; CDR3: CASSQARAGQQFF
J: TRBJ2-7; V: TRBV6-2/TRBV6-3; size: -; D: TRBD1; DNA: TGTGCCAGCAGCCGGACAGGGACCTACGAGCAGTACTTC; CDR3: CASSRTGTYEQYF
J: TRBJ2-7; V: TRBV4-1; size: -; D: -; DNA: TGCGCCAGCAGCCAAGGACTCGCAATCAGATACGAGCAGTACTTC; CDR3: CASSQGLAIRYEQYF
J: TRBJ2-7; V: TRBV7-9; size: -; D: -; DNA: TGTGCCAGCAGCCTTAGTTCACTCTACTCCTACGAGCAGTACTTC; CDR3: CASSLSSLYSYEQYF
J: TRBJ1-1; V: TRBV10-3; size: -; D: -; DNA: TGTGCCACCGCCCTCGGAGAAGACACTGAAGCTTTCTTT; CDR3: CATALGEDTEAFF
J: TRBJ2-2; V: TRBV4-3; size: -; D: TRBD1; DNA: TGCGCCAGCAGCCAGGAACCCGGGACAGGGTACACCGGGGAGCTGTTTTTT; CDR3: CASSQEPGTGYTGELFF
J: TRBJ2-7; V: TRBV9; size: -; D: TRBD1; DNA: TGTGCCAGCAGCGTCGGGACAGACCCCTCCTACGAGCAGTACTTC; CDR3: CASSVGTDPSYEQYF
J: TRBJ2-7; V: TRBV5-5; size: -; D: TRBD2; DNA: TGTGCCAGCAGCTTGGGTAGCGGGAGCTACGAGCAGTACTTC; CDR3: CASSLGSGSYEQYF
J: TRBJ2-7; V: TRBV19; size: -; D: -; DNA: TGTGCCACCGGACAGATCTACGAGCAGTACTTC; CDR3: CATGQIYEQYF
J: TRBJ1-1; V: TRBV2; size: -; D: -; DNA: TGTGCCAGCAGTCGGGACTGGGGGAACACTGAAGCTTTCTTT; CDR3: CASSRDWGNTEAFF
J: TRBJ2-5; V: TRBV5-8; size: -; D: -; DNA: TGTGCCAGCAGCTTTAAACAGAATGAAGAGACCCAGTACTTC; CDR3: CASSFKQNEETQYF
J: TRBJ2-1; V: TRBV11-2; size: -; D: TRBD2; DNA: TGTGCCAGCAGCTTAGTGGGGACTAGCGGGGGTGAAAACAATGAGCAGTTCTTC; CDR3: CASSLVGTSGGENNEQFF
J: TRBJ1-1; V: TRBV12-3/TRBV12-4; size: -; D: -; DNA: TGTGCCAGCACCCTAAACAGGGAAGGAAAAGCTTTCTTT; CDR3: CASTLNREGKAFF
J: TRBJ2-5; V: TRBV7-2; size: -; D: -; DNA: TGTGCCAGCAGCGGAGAAGAGACCCAGTACTTC; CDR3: CASSGEETQYF
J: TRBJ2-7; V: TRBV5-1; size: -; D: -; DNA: TGCGCCAGCAGCTTTAATCCAGGTCTCGACGAGCAGTACTTC; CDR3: CASSFNPGLDEQYF
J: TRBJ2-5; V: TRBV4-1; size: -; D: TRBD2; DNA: TGCGCCAGCAGCCCGCACCGGACTAGCGGGGGTTACCAAGAGACCCAGTACTTC; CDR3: CASSPHRTSGGYQETQYF
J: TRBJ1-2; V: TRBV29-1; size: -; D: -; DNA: TGCAGCGTTACAGGGAGCTATGGCTACACCTTC; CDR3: CSVTGSYGYTF
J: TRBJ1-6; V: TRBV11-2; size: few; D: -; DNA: TGTGCCAGCAGCTTAGTCAGTTTGGACACCCTCCACTTT; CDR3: CASSLVSLDTLHF
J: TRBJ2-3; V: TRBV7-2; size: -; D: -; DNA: TGTGCCAGCAGCTTGATGACGGGGGTGGCGGGCACAGATACGCAGTATTTT; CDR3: CASSLMTGVAGTDTQYF
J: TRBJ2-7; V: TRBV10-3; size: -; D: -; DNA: TGTGCCATCAGTGCCGGACAGCCGCGTTCGGCGCAGTACTTC; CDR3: CAISAGQPRSAQYF
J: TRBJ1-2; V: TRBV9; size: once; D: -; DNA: TGTGCCAGCAGCGTAGGAGTTGGGGGAGGGGCGCAGTCCTATGGCTACACCTTC; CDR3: CASSVGVGGGAQSYGYTF
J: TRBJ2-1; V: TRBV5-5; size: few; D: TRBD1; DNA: TGTGCCAGCCGGACAGGGCCGAGCAATGAGCAGTTCTTC; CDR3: CASRTGPSNEQFF
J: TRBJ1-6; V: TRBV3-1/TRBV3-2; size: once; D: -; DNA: TGTGCCAGCAGCCAAGCTTTGCGGAATAATTCACCCCTCCACTTT; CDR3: CASSQALRNNSPLHF
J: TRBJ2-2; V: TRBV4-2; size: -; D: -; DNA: TGTGCCAGCAGCCAAAGACTAGGGTTAACCGGGGAGCTGTTTTTT; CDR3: CASSQRLGLTGELFF
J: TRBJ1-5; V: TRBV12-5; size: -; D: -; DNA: TGTGCTAGTGGGCCTCAGGGATTCAATCAGCCCCAGCATTTT; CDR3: CASGPQGFNQPQHF
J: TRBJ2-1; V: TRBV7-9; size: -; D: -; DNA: TGTGCCAGCAGCGCATGGACACTAAGCTCCTACAATGAGCAGTTCTTC; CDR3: CASSAWTLSSYNEQFF
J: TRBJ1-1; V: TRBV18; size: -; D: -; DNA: TGTGCCAGCTCACCAATTAGTAGAAACACTGAAGCTTTCTTT; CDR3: CASSPISRNTEAFF
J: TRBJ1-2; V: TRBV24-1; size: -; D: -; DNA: TGTGCCACCAGTGATTCTGGCAGGGCAAACTATGGCTACACCTTC; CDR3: CATSDSGRANYGYTF